This TCR beta chain was observed in a study of T cells after somatic rescue of genetic block. In germline, CDR1 is SGHAT, CDR2 FQNNGV. This CDR3 contains 15 residues. V was pared by 1 base and J by 3 bases, with 3 bases of the junction left unmatched. The protocol was immunoSEQ multiplex PCR, while the TCRdb copy is restricted to in-frame clones and leaves out a portion. The sample contains some 70,000 clones, approximately 91% of which appear only once. The chain combines TRBV11-2 with TRBJ2-1; 7 bases line up with TRBD2. This clonotype was obtained from a man aged 25-40 years. Material: peripheral blood mononuclear cells (PBMCs). CDR3 amino acids: CASSLVAGDYNEQFF. The CDR3, as DNA: TGTGCCAGCAGCTTAGTTGCGGGGGACTACAATGAGCAGTTCTTC. Using reference TRBV11-2 and TRBJ2-1 for the parts outside the CDR3, the full variable domain is EAGVAQSPRYKIIEKRQSVAFWCNPISGHATLYWYQQILGQGPKLLIQFQNNGVVDDSQLPKDRFSAERLKGVDSTLKIQPAKLEDSAVYLCASSLVAGDYNEQFFGPGTRLTVL.